What follows describes a single T cell receptor beta chain. TCRdb's table, derived via immunoSEQ multiplex PCR, lists solely in-frame clones and lacks some. The sample lists 87,000 or so clones, 84% occurring once. The sample is drawn from a study of PD-L1 blockade in urothelial cancer. Time point in this sample: pretreatment peripheral blood. This specimen was PBMCs, taken around atezolizumab (anti-PD-L1) treatment. The TCR was taken from a man in his sixties with urothelial cancer.

The DNA of the CDR3 is TGTGCCAGCAGTTACGAGGGAACAGGGGGCTCTCCGCAGTTCTTC. This codes for CASSYEGTGGSPQFF. The chain has TRBV6-5 and TRBJ2-1, with TRBD1 matching 9 bases. There are 15 residues in the CDR3. Per germline, CDR1 MNHEY and CDR2 SVGAGI. The ends lost 2 bases at V and 12 bases at J; junction bases unmatched: 11.